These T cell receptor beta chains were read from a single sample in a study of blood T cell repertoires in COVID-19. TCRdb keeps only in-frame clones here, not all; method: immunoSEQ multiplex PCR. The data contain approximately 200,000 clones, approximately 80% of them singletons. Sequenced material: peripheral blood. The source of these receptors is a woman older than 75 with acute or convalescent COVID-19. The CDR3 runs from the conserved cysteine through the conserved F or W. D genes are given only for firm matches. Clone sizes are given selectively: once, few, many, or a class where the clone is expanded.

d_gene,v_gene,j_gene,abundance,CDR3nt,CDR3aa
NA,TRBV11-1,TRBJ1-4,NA,TGTGCCAGCAGCTTGACCGAACTAACAACTAATGAAAAACTGTTTTTT,CASSLTELTTNEKLFF
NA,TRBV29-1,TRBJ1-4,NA,TGCAGCGCCGAGGCGGGGGACGAAAAACTGTTTTTT,CSAEAGDEKLFF
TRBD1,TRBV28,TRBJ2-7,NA,TGTGCCAGCAGTTCCGGACAGGGCTACGAGCAGTACTTC,CASSSGQGYEQYF
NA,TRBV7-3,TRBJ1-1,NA,TGTGCCAGCAGCTTACGGGGGTCAGGCACTGAAGCTTTCTTT,CASSLRGSGTEAFF
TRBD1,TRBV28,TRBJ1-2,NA,TGTGCCAGCAACGCAGGGGGCGACTATGGCTACACCTTC,CASNAGGDYGYTF
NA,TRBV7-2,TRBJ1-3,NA,TGTGCCAGCAGCTTAAGTACGGGGAAATCTGGAAACACCATATATTTT,CASSLSTGKSGNTIYF
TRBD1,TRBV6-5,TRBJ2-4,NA,TGTGCCAGCAGGCCCGGACAGGGGGGGATTCAGTACTTC,CASRPGQGGIQYF
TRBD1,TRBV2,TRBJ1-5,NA,TGTGCCACCTCACAGGGAAGGGGGCCCAATCAGCCCCAGCATTTT,CATSQGRGPNQPQHF
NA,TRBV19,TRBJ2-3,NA,TGTGCCAGTAGTACAGGACACCTTTCCACAGATACGCAGTATTTT,CASSTGHLSTDTQYF
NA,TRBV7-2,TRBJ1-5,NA,TGTGCCAGCAGCTTAGGTGCAGGGCAACCCCAGCCCCAGCATTTT,CASSLGAGQPQPQHF
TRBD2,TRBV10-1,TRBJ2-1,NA,TGCGCCAGCAGCCCCGGTTCGAGGACTAGCGGTCGGTATGAGCAGTTCTTC,CASSPGSRTSGRYEQFF
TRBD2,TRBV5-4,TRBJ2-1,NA,TGTGCCAGCAGCACGGGGGGGACTTCCCCCTACAATGAGCAGTTCTTC,CASSTGGTSPYNEQFF
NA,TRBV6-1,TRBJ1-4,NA,TGTGCCAGCAGTGAAGTCTTCCTGAATGAAAAACTGTTTTTT,CASSEVFLNEKLFF
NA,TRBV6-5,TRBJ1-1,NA,TGTGCCAGCACCCGACGCCTCCAGGAGAACACTGAAGCTTTCTTT,CASTRRLQENTEAFF
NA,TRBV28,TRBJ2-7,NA,TGTGCCAGCAGTTTATTGGGGACAAAAGGGGCCTACGAGCAGTACTTC,CASSLLGTKGAYEQYF
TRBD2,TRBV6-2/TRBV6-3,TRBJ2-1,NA,TGTGCCAGCAGTTTGGGACTAGCGGAGCAGTTCTTC,CASSLGLAEQFF
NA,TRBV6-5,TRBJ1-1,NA,TGTGCCAGCAGGAGCGTGGACACTGAAGCTTTCTTT,CASRSVDTEAFF
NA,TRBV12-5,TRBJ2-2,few,TGTGCTAGTGGTTTGGGGACTTCTCCCGGGGAGCTGTTTTTT,CASGLGTSPGELFF
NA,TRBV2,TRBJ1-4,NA,TGTGCCAGCAGGGTACAGGGCAGCTGGGAAAAACTGTTTTTT,CASRVQGSWEKLFF
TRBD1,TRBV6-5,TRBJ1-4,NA,TGTGCCACCCGAGAGGACAGGTTTAATGAAAAACTGTTTTTT,CATREDRFNEKLFF
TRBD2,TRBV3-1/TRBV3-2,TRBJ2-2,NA,TGTGCCAGCAGGCCTAGCGGGAGTACGAACACCGGGGAGCTGTTTTTT,CASRPSGSTNTGELFF
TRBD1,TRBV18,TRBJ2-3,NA,TGTGCCAGCTCACCGGGACAGGGCACAGATACGCAGTATTTT,CASSPGQGTDTQYF
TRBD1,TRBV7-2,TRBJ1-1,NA,TGTGCCAGCAGCTGGGACAGGGAAGCTGAAGCTTTCTTT,CASSWDREAEAFF
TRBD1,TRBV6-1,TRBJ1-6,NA,TGTGCCAGCAGTGACAGGGGGCTAATTGCCCCCCTCCACTTT,CASSDRGLIAPLHF
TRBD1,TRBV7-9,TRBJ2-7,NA,TGTGCCAGCAGCTTACCGGGACAGCCCTACGAGCAGTACTTC,CASSLPGQPYEQYF
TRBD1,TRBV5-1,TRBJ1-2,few,TGCGCCAGCAGCTTGGACCTGGGACAGGTCAACTATGGCTACACCTTC,CASSLDLGQVNYGYTF
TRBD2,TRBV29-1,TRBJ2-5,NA,TGCAGCGTTGAGGTTAGCGGGGCTCAAGAGACCCAGTACTTC,CSVEVSGAQETQYF
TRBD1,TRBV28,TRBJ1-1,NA,TGTGCCAGCAGATTCCTCTCAACAGGGGTTGCGAACCCTGAAGCTTTCTTT,CASRFLSTGVANPEAFF
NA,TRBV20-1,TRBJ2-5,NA,TGCAGTGCCGAGAGACAAGAGACCCAGTACTTC,CSAERQETQYF
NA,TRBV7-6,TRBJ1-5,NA,TGTGCCAGCAGCTTTTCGGAGGATCAGCCCCAGCATTTT,CASSFSEDQPQHF
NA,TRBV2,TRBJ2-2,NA,TGTGCCAGCAGGACGACTAGGAACACCGGGGAGCTGTTTTTT,CASRTTRNTGELFF
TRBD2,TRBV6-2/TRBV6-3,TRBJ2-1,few,TGTGCCAGCAGTTACTCGGGGACTAGCGGGGGCAATGAGCAGTTCTTC,CASSYSGTSGGNEQFF
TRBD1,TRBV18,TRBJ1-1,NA,TGTGCCAGCTCCCTACCCGCCCGGACAGGGGGCGCCGGAACTGAAGCTTTCTTT,CASSLPARTGGAGTEAFF
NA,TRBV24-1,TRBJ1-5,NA,TGTGCCACCAGTGATTATCTCGGGGCCCAGCATTTT,CATSDYLGAQHF
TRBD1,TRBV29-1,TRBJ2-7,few,TGCAGCGCCATGGGGATGGCAGGGGGCAGCTCCTACGAGCAGTACTTC,CSAMGMAGGSSYEQYF
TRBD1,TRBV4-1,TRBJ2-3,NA,TGCGCCAGCAGCCCCGTCCAGGGGGCGCAAGGAACAGATACGCAGTATTTT,CASSPVQGAQGTDTQYF
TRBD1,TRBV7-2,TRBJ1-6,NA,TGTGCCAGCAGCTCTCGGACAGGGGTCTCACCCCTCCACTTT,CASSSRTGVSPLHF
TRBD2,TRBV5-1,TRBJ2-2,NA,TGCGCCAGCAGCCCCCGGACTAGCGGGAGGGCGAGCACCGGGGAGCTGTTTTTT,CASSPRTSGRASTGELFF
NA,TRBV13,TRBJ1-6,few,TGTGCCAGCAGCTTAGCCTTCCCAGGGTTGGGTTCACCCCTCCACTTT,CASSLAFPGLGSPLHF
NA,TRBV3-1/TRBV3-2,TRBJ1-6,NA,TGTGCCAGCAGCCACCCGGGGAGGGTTGAGTCACCCCTCCACTTT,CASSHPGRVESPLHF
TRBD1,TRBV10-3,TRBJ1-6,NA,TGTGCCATCAGTGAGGACAGGGGCGGGTCACCCCTCCACTTT,CAISEDRGGSPLHF
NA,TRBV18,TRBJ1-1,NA,TGTGCCAGCTCACCACCAGTGGGTCAGGGGAACACTGAAGCTTTCTTT,CASSPPVGQGNTEAFF
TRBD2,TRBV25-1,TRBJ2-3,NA,TGTGCCAGCAAGCAAGCGGGAGAGAGGGGGACGCAGTATTTT,CASKQAGERGTQYF
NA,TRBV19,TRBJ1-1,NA,TGTGCCAGTAGTTCCCAGGGTGTCACTGAAGCTTTCTTT,CASSSQGVTEAFF
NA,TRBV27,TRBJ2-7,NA,TGTGCCAGCAGTTTACGTGAAGCCTCCTACGAGCAGTACTTC,CASSLREASYEQYF
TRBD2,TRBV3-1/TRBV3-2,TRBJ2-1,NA,TGTGCCAGCAGCCAAGATGGAGCGGGGGAGGCCCCCAACTACAATGAGCAGTTCTTC,CASSQDGAGEAPNYNEQFF
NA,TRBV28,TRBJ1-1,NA,TGTGCCAGCAGTTTAGAACCGACAGTGAACACTGAAGCTTTCTTT,CASSLEPTVNTEAFF
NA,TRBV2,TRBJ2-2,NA,TGTGCCAGCAGTGAACTGCGGGGCACCGGGGAGCTGTTTTTT,CASSELRGTGELFF
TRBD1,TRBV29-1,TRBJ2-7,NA,TGCAGCGCCCTTGGACAGGGGGGTTACGAGCAGTACTTC,CSALGQGGYEQYF
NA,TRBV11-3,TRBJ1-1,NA,TGTGCCAGCAGCTTATTGCCGGGTGCGAACACTGAAGCTTTCTTT,CASSLLPGANTEAFF
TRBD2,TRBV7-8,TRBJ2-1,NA,TGTGCCAGCAGCTTTAGCGGGAGTCTCCCCAATGAGCAGTTCTTC,CASSFSGSLPNEQFF
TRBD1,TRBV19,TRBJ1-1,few,TGTGCCAGTAGTATCCCCCAGGGACAGGGATGGAACACTGAAGCTTTCTTT,CASSIPQGQGWNTEAFF
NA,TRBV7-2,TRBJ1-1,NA,TGTGCCAGCAGCTTAGTAGGCCAGGGGCTGACTGAAGCTTTCTTT,CASSLVGQGLTEAFF
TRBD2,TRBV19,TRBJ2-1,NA,TGTGCCAGCGGGACTAGCGGGGGTTTCAATGAGCAGTTCTTC,CASGTSGGFNEQFF
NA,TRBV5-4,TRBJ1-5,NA,TGTGCCAGCAGCTTGGGGGGGGGATTCCAGGATCAGCCCCAGCATTTT,CASSLGGGFQDQPQHF